The present T cell receptor beta chain was sequenced within a study of shared clonotypes between healthy human individuals. Study outcomes and limitations: Relative to memory subsets, naive subsets generally showed larger estimated richness. Clonotypes that were shared across several donors made up around 4.6% of naive CD4 clonotypes.

Germline loops: CDR1 SGDLS, CDR2 YYNGEE. The CDR3 length is 13 residues. The V and J ends lost 0 bases and 4 bases respectively, with 8 bases between them. As concerns this clone: As yet, its antigen is unknown.

Terminally differentiated effector memory CD45RA+ cells were excluded by CCR7 positive selection of CD45RO-negative cells. It was 200 to 250 ng DNA, 25,000 to 35,000 T cell genomes, that sorted-subset replicate PCRs used. Source study methods: There were no quality scores in the junction-only immunoSEQ sequences, so filtering differed. The method was immunoSEQ multiplex PCR; TCRdb's version includes in-frame clones alone and lacks a portion of them. That table furnishes V, J and clone size, whereas the DNA furnished D and trimming. The sample records 560,000 or so clones, approximately 96% being singletons.

Sequencing was done on a sample of naive CD8+ T cells sorted from blood. The chain links TRBV9 to TRBJ2-7; D gene unclear. The origin of this receptor is a woman aged 30 to 39 in good health. As DNA, the CDR3 is TGTGCCAGCAGCGTAGAGTCTGGTTACGAGCAGTACTTC. This translates into CASSVESGYEQYF.